This T cell receptor beta chain was sequenced in a study of cytomegalovirus exposure and HLA in healthy donors. V was clipped by 4 bases and J by 7 bases, with 7 bases between them. The germline V gene encodes CDR1 MNHNY and CDR2 SVGAGI (reference sequence). The CDR3 is 11 residues long. Study observations and caveats: A later analysis found TCR association rates differed by HLA locus, highest for DRB1 and lowest for HLA-C. There were around 160 TCR beta chains listed as cytomegalovirus-associated. Most likely, a cluster of highly shared sequence variants arose as a sequencing artifact.

PCR amplification relied on 60 Vbeta primers (plus 13 Jbeta primers). Sequencing was performed with immunoSEQ multiplex PCR; in TCRdb, only in-frame clones are kept and a portion is missing. The data hold roughly 180,000 clones, with roughly 85% observed a single time. For this clone: Antigen specificity is unknown.

The rearrangement uses TRBV6-6 and TRBJ1-1, with D uncertain. The clonotype was recovered from a male donor in good health and CMV-seronegative. The material sequenced was PBMCs. CDR3 region: CASSFSDEAFF. The DNA for the CDR3 is TGTGCCAGCAGTTTTTCAGATGAAGCTTTCTTT.